These T cell receptor beta chains were read from a single sample in a study of T cells after yellow fever vaccination. TCRdb ran MiXCR on the 5' RACE reads and lists one entry per CDR3 protein. The table lists 100,000 to 150,000 distinct CDR3 sequences, about 8.8% of them singletons, with about two fifths in the top ten. The sample was CD8+ T cells sorted from PBMCs, taken on the day of the yellow fever booster vaccination. The receptors stem from a man in his late teens or twenties who received the YFV17D yellow fever vaccine. CDR3s include the opening cysteine and the closing phenylalanine or tryptophan.

v_call | cdr3_aa
TRBV2 | CASSEGTGWADTQYF
TRBV5-8 | CASSLPRRNTGELFF
TRBV27 | CASSDQGAYEQYF
TRBV3-1 | CASSQGTSGGRTQETQYF
TRBV6-1 | CASSDPALEQFF
TRBV13 | CASSLRVADTQYF
TRBV20-1 | CSKDVGNQPQHF
TRBV6-2/TRBV6-3 | CASSRLGIGPDTEAFF
TRBV6-5 | CASSYSVTSAAGELFF
TRBV19 | CASSNWGFTEAFF
TRBV20-1 | CSARVKPGQGYQPQHF
TRBV27 | CASRPSGANVLTF